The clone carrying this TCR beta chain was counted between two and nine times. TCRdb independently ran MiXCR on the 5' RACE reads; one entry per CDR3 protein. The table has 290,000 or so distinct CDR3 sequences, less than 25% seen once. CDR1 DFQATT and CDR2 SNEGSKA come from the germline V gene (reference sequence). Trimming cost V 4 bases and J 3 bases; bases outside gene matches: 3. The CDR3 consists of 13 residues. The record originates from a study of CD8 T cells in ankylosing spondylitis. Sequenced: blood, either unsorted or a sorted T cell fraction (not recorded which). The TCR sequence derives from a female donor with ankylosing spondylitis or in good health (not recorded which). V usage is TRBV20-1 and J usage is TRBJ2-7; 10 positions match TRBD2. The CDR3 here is CSATLAGVYEQYF. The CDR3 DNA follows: TGCAGTGCTACCCTAGCGGGAGTCTACGAGCAGTACTTC.